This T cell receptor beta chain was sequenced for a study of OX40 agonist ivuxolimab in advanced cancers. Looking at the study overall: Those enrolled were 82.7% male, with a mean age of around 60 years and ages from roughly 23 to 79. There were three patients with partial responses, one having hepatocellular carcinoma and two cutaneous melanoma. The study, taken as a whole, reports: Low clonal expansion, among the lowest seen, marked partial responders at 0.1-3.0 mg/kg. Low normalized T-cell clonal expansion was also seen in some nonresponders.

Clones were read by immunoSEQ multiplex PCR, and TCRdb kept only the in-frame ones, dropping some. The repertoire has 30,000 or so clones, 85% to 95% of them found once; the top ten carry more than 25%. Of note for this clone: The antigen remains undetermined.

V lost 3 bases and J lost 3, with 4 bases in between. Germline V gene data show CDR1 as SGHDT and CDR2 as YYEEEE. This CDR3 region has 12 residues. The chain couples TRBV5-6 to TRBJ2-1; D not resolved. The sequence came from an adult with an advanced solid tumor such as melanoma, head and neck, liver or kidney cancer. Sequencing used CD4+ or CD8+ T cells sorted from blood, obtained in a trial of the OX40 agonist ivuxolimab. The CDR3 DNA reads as TGTGCCAGCAGCTATTACTACAATGAGCAGTTCTTC. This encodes CASSYYYNEQFF.